These 30 T cell receptor beta chains were all obtained from the same sample, sequenced in a study of blood T cell repertoires in COVID-19. Some clones are missing from TCRdb's copy, which holds only in-frame ones; the method was immunoSEQ multiplex PCR. The profile shows about 240,000 clones, roughly 91% of them singletons. The sample taken for sequencing was peripheral blood. Source of these receptors: a man between 25 and 39 years old with COVID-19, enrolled during active disease.

The CDR3 sequence is CASSVGAGTGNTIYF. The CDR3 region has the DNA TGTGCCAGCAGCGTAGGGGCAGGGACTGGAAACACCATATATTTT. The J gene is TRBJ1-3, the V gene TRBV9; D is possibly TRBD1 (5 bases). Germline CDR1 reads SGDLS; CDR2 reads YYNGEE. Deletions cut 0 bases from V and 2 bases from J, with 9 bases between. This CDR3 has 15 residues.

This clone was picked up a small number of times. This chain connects TRBV14 to TRBJ1-1; 7 bases agree with TRBD1. Germline V gene sequence: CDR1 SGHDN, CDR2 FVKESK. V lost 1 base, J lost 5 bases, and 7 bases stayed unmatched. This CDR3 has 15 residues. The CDR3 bases are TGTGCCAGCAGCCAAGGGTCTAGGGGGCATACTGAAGCTTTCTTT. It specifies CASSQGSRGHTEAFF.

This rearrangement joins TRBV7-9 to TRBJ2-3; D gene uncertain. Looked up from germline, CDR1 is SEHNR and CDR2 is FQNEAQ (reference sequence). The CDR3 is made up of 15 amino acids. The germline V and J ends were trimmed by 5 bases and 0 bases, with 12 bases remaining between them. The CDR3 loop is CASSLRAPSTDTQYF. The CDR3 region has the DNA TGTGCCAGCAGCCTCCGCGCGCCTAGCACAGATACGCAGTATTTT.

The J gene is TRBJ2-5, the V gene TRBV5-6; 12 bases are a match to TRBD1. The CDR3 has 16 residues. The trim removed 4 bases at V and 3 bases at J, leaving 7 bases unmatched. The germline V gene has CDR1 SGHDT and CDR2 YYEEEE. Written as DNA, the CDR3 is TGTGCCAGCAGCCGCAGGGGACAGGGGGCCAAAGAGACCCAGTACTTC. Protein: CASSRRGQGAKETQYF.

The chain has TRBV29-1 and TRBJ1-1, with D tentatively TRBD1 (5 bases). Trimming cost V 6 bases and J 4 bases, with 24 bases left between them. This CDR3 contains 16 residues. Looked up from germline, CDR1 is SQVTM and CDR2 is ANQGSEA. CDR3 bases: TGCAGCGTCGTCGGATACTCAGGGAGGTTTGCCACTGAAGCTTTCTTT. It encodes CSVVGYSGRFATEAFF.

CDR3 region: CASSDSAGQGDPYGYTF. DNA of the CDR3: TGTGCCAGCAGTGACTCGGCTGGACAGGGGGACCCCTATGGCTACACCTTC. The chain combines TRBV6-4 with TRBJ1-2, with 10 bases identical to TRBD1. This CDR3 region has 17 residues. Germline V CDR1 and CDR2: MRHNA, SNTAGT. V gave up 0 bases and J gave up 4 bases; unmatched junction bases: 8.

The chain uses TRBV3-1 (or the pseudogene TRBV3-2) and TRBJ1-1; 11 nucleotides align to TRBD1. The germline V gene encodes CDR1 LGHDT and CDR2 YNNKEL (reference sequence). The CDR3 is made up of 14 amino acids. The V segment lost 6 bases and the J segment 9 bases; nucleotides outside the gene matches: 9. The CDR3 loop reads CASRHPGQGGKAFF. The CDR3 bases are TGTGCCAGCAGACATCCGGGACAGGGGGGGAAAGCTTTCTTT.

The chain is built from TRBV19 and TRBJ1-6; D not certain. Per germline, CDR1 LNHDA and CDR2 SQIVND (reference sequence). The ends were cut back, 6 bases at V and 5 bases at J, with 20 bases in the middle. The CDR3 contains 17 residues. The CDR3 sequence is CASSANDDTLDNSPLHF. The CDR3 DNA reads TGTGCCAGTAGCGCAAACGATGACACATTAGATAATTCACCCCTCCACTTT.

J is TRBJ1-1 and V is TRBV7-3; 11 positions match TRBD1. This CDR3 is 14 amino acids long. Trimming at V came to 4 bases and at J to 6 bases, leaving 4 bases not matched to a gene. CDR1 and CDR2 (germline): SGHTA, FQGTGA. CDR3 sequence: CASSSGQGAAEAFF. In DNA form, the CDR3 reads TGTGCCAGCAGCTCCGGACAGGGGGCCGCTGAAGCTTTCTTT.

The chain couples TRBV2 to TRBJ2-2; 7 bases line up with TRBD1. The CDR3 runs 14 residues. Germline V gives CDR1 SNHLY, CDR2 FYNNEI. The V and J ends lost 6 bases and 1 base, in that order; junction bases with no gene match: 2. CDR3 sequence reads: CASSWTGNTGELFF. Written as DNA, the CDR3 is TGTGCCAGCAGCTGGACAGGGAACACCGGGGAGCTGTTTTTT.

The J gene is TRBJ1-2, the V gene TRBV4-2, with 9 bases aligning to TRBD1. In germline, CDR1 is LGHNA, CDR2 YNFKEQ. With 2 bases clipped from V and 7 bases from J, the junction kept 11 bases outside the gene matches. The CDR3 length is 16 residues. CDR3 DNA sequence: TGTGCCAGCAGCCAAACACCGGGACAGGGTAGATCTGGCTACACCTTC. This sequence encodes CASSQTPGQGRSGYTF.

The rearrangement uses TRBV11-2 and TRBJ2-7, with TRBD1 matching over 8 bases. This CDR3 has 16 amino acids. Germline V lookup: CDR1 SGHAT, CDR2 FQNNGV. V lost 4 bases and J lost 1; bases outside the gene matches: 9. This CDR3 is CASSSTGGNFSYEQYF. The CDR3 coding sequence is TGTGCCAGCAGCTCCACAGGGGGGAATTTTTCCTACGAGCAGTACTTC.

The genes are TRBV19 and TRBJ2-1; 10 nucleotides align to TRBD2. The CDR3 contains 15 residues. In germline, CDR1 is LNHDA, CDR2 SQIVND (reference sequence). J was trimmed by 3 bases and V by 3 bases; bases with no gene match: 2. The CDR3 spells CASSMGTSDYNEQFF. The DNA of the CDR3 is TGTGCCAGTAGTATGGGGACTAGCGACTACAATGAGCAGTTCTTC.

The chain uses TRBV9 and TRBJ2-3; 7 bases are shared with TRBD2. CDR1 and CDR2 from the germline V gene are SGDLS and YYNGEE. There are 15 residues in the CDR3. Losses at the gene ends were 0 bases for V and 4 bases for J; bases not matched to a gene: 5. CDR3 nucleotides: TGTGCCAGCAGCGTAGGATTAGCGGGCTCAGATACGCAGTATTTT. This translates into CASSVGLAGSDTQYF.

V usage is TRBV6-5 and J usage is TRBJ2-7, with a weak D call TRBD1 (5 bases). The ends were cut back, 6 bases at V and 0 bases at J, with 15 bases in the middle. Germline CDR1 and CDR2: MNHEY and SVGAGI. The CDR3 length is 15 residues. The CDR3 here is CASRLDRLPSYEQYF. The CDR3 region has the DNA TGTGCCAGCAGGCTTGACAGATTACCCTCCTACGAGCAGTACTTC.

This clone was picked up one time. The J gene is TRBJ2-6, the V gene TRBV19; possible D gene TRBD1, 6 bases. V was pared by 7 bases and J by 0 bases, with 16 bases between. The CDR3 totals 17 residues. Per the germline V gene, CDR1 is LNHDA and CDR2 is SQIVND (reference sequence). DNA of the CDR3: TGTGCCAGTACGGAATCTACAGGGCCCTCTGGGGCCAACGTCCTGACTTTC. Its protein is CASTESTGPSGANVLTF.

The chain joins TRBV19 to TRBJ1-2, with D possibly being TRBD1 (5 bases). Deletions cut 1 base from V and 5 bases from J, with 8 bases between. There are 13 residues in the CDR3. Germline V gene data show CDR1 as LNHDA and CDR2 as SQIVND (reference sequence). The CDR3 bases are TGTGCCAGTAGTATAGGGACACCGTATGGCTACACCTTC. Its protein product is CASSIGTPYGYTF.

V gene TRBV6-5 combines with J gene TRBJ1-1; 7 bases fit TRBD1. Per germline, CDR1 MNHEY and CDR2 SVGAGI. This CDR3 has 13 residues. With V trimmed by 6 bases and J by 4 bases, 5 bases remained unmatched. DNA for the CDR3: TGTGCCAGCAGCGACAGGGTTAGCACTGAAGCTTTCTTT. Protein product: CASSDRVSTEAFF.

The rearrangement uses TRBV6-6 and TRBJ2-3; weak D call: TRBD2 (5 bases). Trimming stripped 5 bases from V and 1 base from J, with 19 bases between. The CDR3 contains 17 residues. Per germline, CDR1 MNHNY and CDR2 SVGAGI (reference sequence). The CDR3 DNA reads as TGTGCCAGCAGTGGATCGGGGAAGATGAGGGGCACAGATACGCAGTATTTT. It codes for CASSGSGKMRGTDTQYF.

CDR3 nucleotides: TGTGCCAGCAGCTTAGAGATCCCCACCAGATACTACGAGCAGTACTTC. This codes for CASSLEIPTRYYEQYF. The chain is built from TRBV11-2 and TRBJ2-7; D remains ambiguous. The CDR3 has 16 residues. Germline V lookup: CDR1 SGHAT, CDR2 FQNNGV. Trimming removed 0 bases at V and 3 bases at J, with 15 bases between. Filled out from reference TRBV11-2 and TRBJ2-7, the complete variable domain reads EAGVAQSPRYKIIEKRQSVAFWCNPISGHATLYWYQQILGQGPKLLIQFQNNGVVDDSQLPKDRFSAERLKGVDSTLKIQPAKLEDSAVYLCASSLEIPTRYYEQYFGPGTRLTVT.

V is TRBV5-1 and J is TRBJ1-2, with TRBD1 identical over 8 bases. The CDR3 length is 15 residues. The germline CDR1 and CDR2 sequences are SGHRS and YFSETQ. V dropped 0 bases and J dropped 9; count of bases not matched to a gene: 10. CDR3 nucleotide sequence: TGCGCCAGCAGCTTGGCCCTTCCGACAGGGGAGAGCTACACCTTC. Translated: CASSLALPTGESYTF. The full variable domain, in which reference TRBV5-1 and TRBJ1-2 provide the parts outside the CDR3, is KAGVTQTPRYLIKTRGQQVTLSCSPISGHRSVSWYQQTPGQGLQFLFEYFSETQRNKGNFPGRFSGRQFSNSRSEMNVSTLELGDSALYLCASSLALPTGESYTFGSGTRLTVV.

The chain employs TRBV18 and TRBJ2-3; D remains ambiguous. Germline V gene lookup returns CDR1 KGHSH and CDR2 LQKENI. The CDR3 is 14 residues long. The ends were cut back, 0 bases at V and 0 bases at J, with 4 bases in the middle. The CDR3, as DNA: TGTGCCAGCTCACCACCGGGCAGCACAGATACGCAGTATTTT. Its protein product is CASSPPGSTDTQYF.

This sequence joins TRBV19 and TRBJ2-1; weak D call: TRBD2 (5 bases). V was clipped by 4 bases and J by 8 bases, with 15 bases between them. Germline CDR1 is LNHDA and CDR2 is SQIVND (reference sequence). The CDR3 has 14 amino acids. This CDR3 is CASSSVLAEYEQFF. The CDR3 DNA is TGTGCCAGTAGTAGTGTGCTAGCAGAATATGAGCAGTTCTTC.

The chain recombines TRBV5-6 with TRBJ1-6; the D gene is possibly TRBD1 (5 bases). The CDR3 is 14 amino acids. CDR1 is SGHDT and CDR2 is YYEEEE in the germline V gene. V dropped 4 bases and J dropped 6 bases, with 11 bases sitting between them. CDR3 sequence reads: CASSRAGPNSPLHF. The CDR3 DNA follows: TGTGCCAGCAGCCGGGCAGGGCCTAATTCACCCCTCCACTTT.

This sequence joins TRBV6-1 and TRBJ1-4, with no clear D. The CDR3 contains 15 residues. Germline V gives CDR1 MNHNS, CDR2 SASEGT. V was pared by 2 bases and J by 4 bases, with 11 bases between. CDR3 loop: CASSEHMGLNEKLFF. The CDR3 nucleotides read TGTGCCAGCAGTGAACACATGGGCCTTAATGAAAAACTGTTTTTT.

V usage is TRBV15 and J usage is TRBJ2-3; 10 bases line up with TRBD2. The V segment lost 5 bases and the J segment 3 bases; nucleotides outside the gene matches: 8. The CDR3 has 16 amino acids. CDR1 and CDR2 (germline): LNHNV, YYDKDF (reference sequence). The CDR3 DNA reads as TGTGCCACCAGCCGGGGGACTAGCGATGGGACAGATACGCAGTATTTT. Amino acids: CATSRGTSDGTDTQYF. Looking up the rest from reference TRBV15 and TRBJ2-3 gives the full variable domain: DAMVIQNPRYQVTQFGKPVTLSCSQTLNHNVMYWYQQKSSQAPKLLFHYYDKDFNNEADTPDNFQSRRPNTSFCFLDIRSPGLGDTAMYLCATSRGTSDGTDTQYFGPGTRLTVL.

The genes are TRBV18 and TRBJ1-1, with D perhaps matching TRBD1 (5 bases). V was pared by 0 bases and J by 4 bases, with 9 bases between. The CDR3 is 14 amino acids. Germline V CDR1 and CDR2: KGHSH, LQKENI. This CDR3 reads CASSPPTRATEAFF. Here the CDR3 DNA reads TGTGCCAGCTCACCACCGACCAGGGCCACTGAAGCTTTCTTT.

J is TRBJ1-5 and V is TRBV10-3; D gene uncertain. Trimming left V 7 bases short and J 3 bases short, with 10 bases between. The CDR3 has 13 amino acids. Per germline, CDR1 ENHRY and CDR2 SYGVKD. The CDR3 is CAIISRNNQPQHF. The CDR3 DNA follows: TGTGCCATCATCTCGAGGAACAATCAGCCCCAGCATTTT.

This clone was seen a handful of times. The rearrangement joins TRBV6-5 to TRBJ1-2; 7 bases map to TRBD1. With 2 bases clipped from V and 5 bases from J, the junction kept 2 bases outside the gene matches. Germline V gene data show CDR1 as MNHEY and CDR2 as SVGAGI. CDR3 size: 13 residues. CDR3 nucleotides: TGTGCCAGCAGTTACGACAGGGCTTATGGCTACACCTTC. Residues: CASSYDRAYGYTF.

The chain combines TRBV5-1 with TRBJ1-6, with 8 bases identical to TRBD1. V shed 0 bases, J shed 6 bases, and the junction held 8 bases outside the gene matches. The CDR3 is 17 amino acids. CDR1 SGHRS and CDR2 YFSETQ come from the germline V gene. The CDR3 nucleotides are TGCGCCAGCAGCTTGGCCGTGACAGGGGCGCCTAATTCACCCCTCCACTTT. This encodes CASSLAVTGAPNSPLHF.